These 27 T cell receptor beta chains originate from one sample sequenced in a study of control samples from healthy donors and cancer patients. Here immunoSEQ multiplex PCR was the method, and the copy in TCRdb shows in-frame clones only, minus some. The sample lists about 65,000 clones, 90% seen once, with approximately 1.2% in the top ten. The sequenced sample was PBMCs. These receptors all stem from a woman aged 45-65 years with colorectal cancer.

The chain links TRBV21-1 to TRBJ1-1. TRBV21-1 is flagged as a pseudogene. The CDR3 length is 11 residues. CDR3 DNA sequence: TGTGCCAGCCACGGGGGACGTGAAGCTTTCTTT. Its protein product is CASHGGREAFF.

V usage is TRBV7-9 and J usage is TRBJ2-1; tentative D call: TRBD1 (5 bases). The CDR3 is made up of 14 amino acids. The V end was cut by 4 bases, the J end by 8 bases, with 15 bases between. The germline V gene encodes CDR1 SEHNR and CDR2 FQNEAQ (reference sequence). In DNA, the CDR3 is TGTGCCAGCAGCTCAGATCTGCAGGGCTATGAGCAGTTCTTC. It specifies CASSSDLQGYEQFF.

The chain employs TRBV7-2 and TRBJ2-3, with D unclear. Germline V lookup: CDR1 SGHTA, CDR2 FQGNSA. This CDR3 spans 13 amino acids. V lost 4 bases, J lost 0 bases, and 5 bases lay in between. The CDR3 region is CASSSYSTDTQYF. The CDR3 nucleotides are TGTGCCAGCAGCTCGTACAGCACAGATACGCAGTATTTT.

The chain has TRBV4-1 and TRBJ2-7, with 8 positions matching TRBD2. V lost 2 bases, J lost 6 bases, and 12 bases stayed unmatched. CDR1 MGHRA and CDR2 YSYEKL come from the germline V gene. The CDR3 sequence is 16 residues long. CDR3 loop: CASSQLPAGDPLEQYF. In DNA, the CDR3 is TGCGCCAGCAGCCAACTCCCAGCGGGAGATCCCCTCGAGCAGTACTTC.

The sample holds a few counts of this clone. CDR3 protein: CASSLTRINEQFF. The CDR3 region has the DNA TGTGCCAGCAGCTTAACTAGGATCAATGAGCAGTTCTTC. V usage is TRBV11-2 and J usage is TRBJ2-1; possible D gene TRBD2, 5 bases. The length of the CDR3 is 13 residues. V lost 2 bases, J lost 6 bases, and 8 bases lay in between. The germline V gene has CDR1 SGHAT and CDR2 FQNNGV.

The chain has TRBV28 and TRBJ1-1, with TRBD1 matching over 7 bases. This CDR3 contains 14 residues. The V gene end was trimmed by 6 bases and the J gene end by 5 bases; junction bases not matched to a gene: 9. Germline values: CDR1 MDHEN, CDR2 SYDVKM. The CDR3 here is CASRTTGRRTEAFF. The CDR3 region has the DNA TGTGCCAGCAGAACGACAGGGCGCAGGACTGAAGCTTTCTTT.

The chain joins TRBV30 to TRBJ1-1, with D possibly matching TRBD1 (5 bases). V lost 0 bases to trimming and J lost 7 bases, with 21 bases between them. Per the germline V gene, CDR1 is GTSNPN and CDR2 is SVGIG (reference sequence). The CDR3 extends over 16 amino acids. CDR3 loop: CAWSVGSVGRGNEAFF. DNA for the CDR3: TGTGCCTGGAGTGTTGGATCCGTAGGCCGGGGCAATGAAGCTTTCTTT. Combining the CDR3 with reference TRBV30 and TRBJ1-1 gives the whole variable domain SQTIHQWPATLVQPVGSPLSLECTVEGTSNPNLYWYRQAAGRGLQLLFYSVGIGQISSEVPQNLSASRPQDRQFILSSKKLLLSDSGFYLCAWSVGSVGRGNEAFFGQGTRLTVV.

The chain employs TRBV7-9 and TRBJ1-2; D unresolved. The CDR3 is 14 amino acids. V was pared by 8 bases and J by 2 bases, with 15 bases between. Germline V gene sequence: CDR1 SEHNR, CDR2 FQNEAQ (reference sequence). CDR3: CASYSWRANYGYTF. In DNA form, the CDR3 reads TGTGCCAGCTACTCATGGCGGGCGAACTATGGCTACACCTTC.

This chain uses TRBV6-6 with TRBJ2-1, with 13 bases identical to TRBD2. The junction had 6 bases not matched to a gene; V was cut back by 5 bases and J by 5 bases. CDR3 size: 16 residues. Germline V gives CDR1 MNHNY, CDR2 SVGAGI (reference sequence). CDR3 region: CASSRLAGGRHNEQFF. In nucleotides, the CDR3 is TGTGCCAGCAGTCGACTAGCGGGGGGACGGCACAATGAGCAGTTCTTC.

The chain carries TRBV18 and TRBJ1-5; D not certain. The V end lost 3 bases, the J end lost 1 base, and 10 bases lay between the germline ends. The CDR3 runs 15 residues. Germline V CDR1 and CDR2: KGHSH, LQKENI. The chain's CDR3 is CASSPGEGSNQPQHF. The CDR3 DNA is TGTGCCAGCTCACCCGGGGAAGGCAGCAATCAGCCCCAGCATTTT.

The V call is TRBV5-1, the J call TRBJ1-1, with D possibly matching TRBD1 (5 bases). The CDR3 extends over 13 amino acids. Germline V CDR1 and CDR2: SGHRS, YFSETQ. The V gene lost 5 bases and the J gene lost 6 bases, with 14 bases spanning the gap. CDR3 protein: CASSSGGSAEAFF. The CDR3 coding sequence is TGCGCCAGCAGTTCGGGGGGGTCTGCTGAAGCTTTCTTT.

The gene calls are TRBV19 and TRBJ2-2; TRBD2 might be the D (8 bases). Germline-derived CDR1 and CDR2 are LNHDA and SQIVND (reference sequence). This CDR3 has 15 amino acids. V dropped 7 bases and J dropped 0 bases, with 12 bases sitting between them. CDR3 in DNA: TGTGCCAGTAATAGCGGGACAGCGAACACCGGGGAGCTGTTTTTT. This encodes CASNSGTANTGELFF.

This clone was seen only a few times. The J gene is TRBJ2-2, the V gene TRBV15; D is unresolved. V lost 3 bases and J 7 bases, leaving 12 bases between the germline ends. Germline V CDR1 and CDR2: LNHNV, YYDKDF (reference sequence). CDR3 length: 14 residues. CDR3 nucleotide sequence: TGTGCCACCAGCAGGGGTGGATACAACGGGGAGCTGTTTTTT. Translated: CATSRGGYNGELFF.

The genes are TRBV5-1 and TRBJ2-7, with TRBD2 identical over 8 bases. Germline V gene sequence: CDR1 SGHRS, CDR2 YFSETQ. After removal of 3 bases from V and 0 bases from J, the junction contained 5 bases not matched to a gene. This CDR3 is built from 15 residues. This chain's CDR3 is CASSWGSGGSYEQYF. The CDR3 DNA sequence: TGCGCCAGCAGCTGGGGGAGCGGGGGCTCCTACGAGCAGTACTTC.

CDR3 coding DNA: TGTGCCAGCAGTGCCAATGACAGGGATAATTCACCCCTCCACTTT. Protein: CASSANDRDNSPLHF. The chain employs TRBV2 and TRBJ1-6; TRBD1 matches 7 bases. The CDR3 has 15 amino acids. J lost 5 bases, V lost 4 bases, and 5 bases had no gene match. In germline, CDR1 is SNHLY, CDR2 FYNNEI.

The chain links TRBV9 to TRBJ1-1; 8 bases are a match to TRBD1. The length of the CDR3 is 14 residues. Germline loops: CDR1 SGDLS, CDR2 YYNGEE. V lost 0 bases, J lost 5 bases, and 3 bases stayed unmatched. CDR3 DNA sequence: TGTGCCAGCAGCGTAGGCACAGGGGGTACTGAAGCTTTCTTT. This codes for CASSVGTGGTEAFF. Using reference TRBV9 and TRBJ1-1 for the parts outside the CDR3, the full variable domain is DSGVTQTPKHLITATGQRVTLRCSPRSGDLSVYWYQQSLDQGLQFLIQYYNGEERAKGNILERFSAQQFPDLHSELNLSSLELGDSALYFCASSVGTGGTEAFFGQGTRLTVV.

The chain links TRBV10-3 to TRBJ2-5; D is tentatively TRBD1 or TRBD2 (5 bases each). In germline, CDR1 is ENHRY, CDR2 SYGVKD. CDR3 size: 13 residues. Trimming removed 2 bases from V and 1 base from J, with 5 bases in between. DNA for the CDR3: TGTGCCATCAGTGAGGGGGGCCAAGAGACCCAGTACTTC. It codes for CAISEGGQETQYF.

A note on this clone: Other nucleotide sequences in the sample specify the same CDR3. In DNA form, the CDR3 reads TGTGCCAGCAGCCAAGTAGGAAACACCATATATTTT. It is translated as CASSQVGNTIYF. This chain joins TRBV3-1 (or the pseudogene TRBV3-2) and TRBJ1-3; no definite D call. Germline V lookup: CDR1 LGHDT, CDR2 YNNKEL (reference sequence). The CDR3 totals 12 residues. Trimming left V 1 base short and J 4 bases short, with 2 bases between.

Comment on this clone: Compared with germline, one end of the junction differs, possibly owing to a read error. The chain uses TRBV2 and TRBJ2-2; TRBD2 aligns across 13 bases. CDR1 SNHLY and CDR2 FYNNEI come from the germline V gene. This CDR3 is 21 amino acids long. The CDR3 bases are TGTGCCAGCGGTGACAGGAGGCCGGGACTAGCGGGGACTAAAAACACCGGGGAGCTGTTTTTT. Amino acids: CASGDRRPGLAGTKNTGELFF.

The CDR3 DNA reads TGTGCCAGCAGTTTACCCCCGGGACAGGCCCCCTACGAGCAGTACTTC. It specifies CASSLPPGQAPYEQYF. This chain links TRBV6-6 with TRBJ2-7; TRBD1 matches at 8 bases. The CDR3 loop spans 16 amino acids. Germline trimming cut 4 bases from V and 2 bases from J; bases unmatched to any gene: 10. Germline lookup yields CDR1 MNHNY and CDR2 SVGAGI (reference sequence).

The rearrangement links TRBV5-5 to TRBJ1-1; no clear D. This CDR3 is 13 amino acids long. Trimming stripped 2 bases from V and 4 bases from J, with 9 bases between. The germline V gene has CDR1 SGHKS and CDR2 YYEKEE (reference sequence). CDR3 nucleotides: TGTGCCAGCAGCTTTGAAAGTTTCACTGAAGCTTTCTTT. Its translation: CASSFESFTEAFF. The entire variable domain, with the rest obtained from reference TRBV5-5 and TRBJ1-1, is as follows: DAGVTQSPTHLIKTRGQQVTLRCSPISGHKSVSWYQQVLGQGPQFIFQYYEKEERGRGNFPDRFSARQFPNYSSELNVNALLLGDSALYLCASSFESFTEAFFGQGTRLTVV.

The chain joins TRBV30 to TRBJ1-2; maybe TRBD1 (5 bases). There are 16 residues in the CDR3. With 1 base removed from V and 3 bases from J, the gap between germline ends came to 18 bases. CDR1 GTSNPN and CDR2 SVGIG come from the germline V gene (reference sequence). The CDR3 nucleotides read TGTGCCTGGAGTGACCTGGGCTACAGGAATGACTATGGCTACACCTTC. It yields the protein CAWSDLGYRNDYGYTF.

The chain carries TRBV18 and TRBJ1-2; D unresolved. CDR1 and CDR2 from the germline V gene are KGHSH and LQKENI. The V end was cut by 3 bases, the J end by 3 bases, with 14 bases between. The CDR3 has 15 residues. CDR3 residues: CASSPSTDGYYGYTF. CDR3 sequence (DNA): TGTGCCAGCTCACCGTCGACGGACGGGTACTATGGCTACACCTTC. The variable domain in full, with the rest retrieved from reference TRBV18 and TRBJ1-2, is NAGVMQNPRHLVRRRGQEARLRCSPMKGHSHVYWYRQLPEEGLKFMVYLQKENIIDESGMPKERFSAEFPKEGPSILRIQQVVRGDSAAYFCASSPSTDGYYGYTFGSGTRLTVV.

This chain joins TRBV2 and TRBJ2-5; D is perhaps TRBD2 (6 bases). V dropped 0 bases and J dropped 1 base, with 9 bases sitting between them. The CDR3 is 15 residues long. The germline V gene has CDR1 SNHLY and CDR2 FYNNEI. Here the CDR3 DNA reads TGTGCCAGCAGTGAAGCGCTTAGCGGCCAAGAGACCCAGTACTTC. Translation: CASSEALSGQETQYF.

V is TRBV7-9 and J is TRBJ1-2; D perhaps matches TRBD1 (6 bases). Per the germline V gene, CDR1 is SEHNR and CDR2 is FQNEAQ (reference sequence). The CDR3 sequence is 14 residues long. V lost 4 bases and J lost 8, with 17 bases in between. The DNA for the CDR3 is TGTGCCAGCAGCTCAGGGGCGTTCGACTCGGGCTACACCTTC. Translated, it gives CASSSGAFDSGYTF.

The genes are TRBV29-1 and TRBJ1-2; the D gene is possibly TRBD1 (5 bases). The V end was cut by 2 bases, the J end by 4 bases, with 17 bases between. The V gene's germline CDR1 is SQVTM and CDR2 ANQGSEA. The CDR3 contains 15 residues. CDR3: CSVESSLDSLYGYTF. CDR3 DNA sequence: TGCAGCGTTGAATCTTCTCTAGACAGCCTCTATGGCTACACCTTC.

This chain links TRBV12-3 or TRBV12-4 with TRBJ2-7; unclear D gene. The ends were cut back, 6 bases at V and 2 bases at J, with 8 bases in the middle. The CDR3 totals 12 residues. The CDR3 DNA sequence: TGTGCCAGCAGGAGAGACCCCTACGAGCAGTACTTC. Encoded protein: CASRRDPYEQYF.